This T cell receptor (beta chain) was captured in a study of OX40 agonist ivuxolimab in advanced cancers. TCRdb keeps only in-frame clones here, not all; method: immunoSEQ multiplex PCR. The repertoire consists of approximately 61,000 clones, with roughly 80% occurring once and the leading ten covering 1.5% to 2.5%. This CDR3 region has 16 residues. Germline lookup yields CDR1 SGDLS and CDR2 YYNGEE. V dropped 0 bases and J dropped 5; count of bases not matched to a gene: 4. Study results and caveats: A proportion of nonresponders additionally exhibited low normalized T-cell clonal expansion. Compared with CD4+, CD8+ T cells on average had more expanded clones. At 0.1 to 3.0 mg/kg, clonal expansion of CD4+ and CD8+ blood T cells had occurred by week 6.

Concerning this clone itself: Its antigen is currently unknown.

V usage is TRBV9 and J usage is TRBJ2-1; 11 bases align to TRBD2. This TCR was sampled from an adult with an advanced solid tumor such as melanoma, head and neck, liver or kidney cancer. The material was CD4+ or CD8+ T cells sorted from blood, obtained in a trial of the OX40 agonist ivuxolimab. CDR3 in amino acids: CASSVGGLAEHNEQFF. CDR3 sequence (DNA): TGTGCCAGCAGCGTAGGGGGACTAGCGGAGCACAATGAGCAGTTCTTC.